This record covers a single T cell receptor (beta chain). The sample comes from a study of blood T cell repertoires in COVID-19. Overall study context: The United States, Italy and Spain provided the acute and convalescent COVID-19 samples. The analysed material was cDNA or gDNA that came from T cells, B-cell-depleted T cells, or PBMCs.

Generated by immunoSEQ multiplex PCR, the TCRdb table keeps only in-frame clones and is missing some. The repertoire holds tens of thousands of clones, with over 70% as singletons. Germline CDR1 and CDR2: MNHEY and SMNVEV (reference sequence). Trimming at V came to 5 bases and at J to 4 bases, leaving 5 bases not matched to a gene. This CDR3 has 16 residues. This clonotype originated in a man older than 75 with acute or convalescent COVID-19. V gene TRBV27 combines with J gene TRBJ2-3, with 14 bases that match TRBD2. Sequencing input: peripheral blood. CDR3 region: CASSPRLAGGSDTQYF. The CDR3 bases are TGTGCCAGCAGTCCGAGACTAGCGGGAGGGTCAGATACGCAGTATTTT.